The T cell receptor beta chain described here comes from a study of blood T cell repertoires in COVID-19. Study-wide context: The cDNA or gDNA used as material had been derived from T cells, B-cell-depleted T cells, or PBMCs.

CDR3 length equals 16 residues. V gave up 0 bases and J gave up 0 bases; unmatched junction bases: 5. Germline V gene data show CDR1 as SGHRS and CDR2 as YFSETQ. Seattle's cohort entered during active infection and was followed longitudinally. Here immunoSEQ multiplex PCR was the method, and the copy in TCRdb shows in-frame clones only, minus some. The sample comprises 40,000 or so clones, 70% to 90% of which are singletons, and 4% to 5.5% rests with the top ten. Sequenced input: peripheral blood. The TCR was taken from a man aged 60-69 years with COVID-19, enrolled during active disease. This chain uses TRBV5-1 with TRBJ2-7, with 8 bases lining up with TRBD2. The CDR3 DNA follows: TGCGCCAGCAGCTTGGCTAGCGGGTATAGCTCCTACGAGCAGTACTTC. Protein sequence: CASSLASGYSSYEQYF.